This record looks at one T cell receptor (beta chain) sequence and its context. The data were taken from a study of blood T cell repertoires in COVID-19. Overall study: COVID-19 samples from acute and convalescent phases originated in the United States, Italy and Spain.

Recovered status applied to Cohort 3 donors who had two consecutive negative PCRs. It also applied to those with clearance or with symptom resolution. Sequencing used immunoSEQ multiplex PCR; TCRdb keeps in-frame clones, though not all of them. The profile shows 200,000 to 250,000 clones, about nine tenths of them singletons. Sequenced: PBMCs or T cells enriched from blood (not recorded which). The receptor's source is a man aged 40-55 years who had recovered from COVID-19.

CDR3 region: CASSSRNHRFESNQPQHF. For the CDR3, the DNA is TGTGCCAGCAGTTCCCGGAACCACAGGTTCGAGAGCAATCAGCCCCAGCATTTT. The chain uses TRBV28 and TRBJ1-5; TRBD1 might be the D (5 bases). From germline, CDR1 is MDHEN and CDR2 SYDVKM. The CDR3 covers 18 residues. Trimming removed 4 bases from V and 1 base from J, with 20 bases in between.